This TCR beta chain derives from a study of brain T cells in children with intractable seizures. Assay used: immunoSEQ multiplex PCR; TCRdb lists only in-frame clones, some missing. The top ten clones hold 3.5% to 4.5% of a sample with about 110,000 clones, 85% to 95% of them seen once. The sample consisted of peripheral blood, taken at surgery. The sequence came from a boy under two years old with hemimegalencephaly and intractable seizures.

The CDR3 sequence: CASSIQGNEQFF. Here the CDR3 DNA reads TGTGCCAGCAGCATACAGGGCAATGAGCAGTTCTTC. This rearrangement joins TRBV7-3 to TRBJ2-1, with a possible D match to TRBD1 (6 bases). The V end was cut by 5 bases, the J end by 6 bases, with 8 bases between. CDR3 length: 12 amino acids. CDR1 and CDR2 from the germline V gene are SGHTA and FQGTGA.